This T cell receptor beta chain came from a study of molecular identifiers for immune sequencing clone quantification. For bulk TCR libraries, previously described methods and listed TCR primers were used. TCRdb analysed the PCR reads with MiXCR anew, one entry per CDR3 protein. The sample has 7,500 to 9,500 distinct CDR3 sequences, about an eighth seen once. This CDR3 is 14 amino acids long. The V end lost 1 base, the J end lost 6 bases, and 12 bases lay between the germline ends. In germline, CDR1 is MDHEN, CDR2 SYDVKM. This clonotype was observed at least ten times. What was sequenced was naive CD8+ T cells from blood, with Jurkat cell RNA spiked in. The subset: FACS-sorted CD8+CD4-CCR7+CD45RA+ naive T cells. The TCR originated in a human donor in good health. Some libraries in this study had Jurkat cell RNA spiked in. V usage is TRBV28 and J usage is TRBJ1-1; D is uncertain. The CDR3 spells CASSLSPRTAEAFF. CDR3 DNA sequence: TGTGCCAGCAGTTTATCCCCGCGGACCGCTGAAGCTTTCTTT.